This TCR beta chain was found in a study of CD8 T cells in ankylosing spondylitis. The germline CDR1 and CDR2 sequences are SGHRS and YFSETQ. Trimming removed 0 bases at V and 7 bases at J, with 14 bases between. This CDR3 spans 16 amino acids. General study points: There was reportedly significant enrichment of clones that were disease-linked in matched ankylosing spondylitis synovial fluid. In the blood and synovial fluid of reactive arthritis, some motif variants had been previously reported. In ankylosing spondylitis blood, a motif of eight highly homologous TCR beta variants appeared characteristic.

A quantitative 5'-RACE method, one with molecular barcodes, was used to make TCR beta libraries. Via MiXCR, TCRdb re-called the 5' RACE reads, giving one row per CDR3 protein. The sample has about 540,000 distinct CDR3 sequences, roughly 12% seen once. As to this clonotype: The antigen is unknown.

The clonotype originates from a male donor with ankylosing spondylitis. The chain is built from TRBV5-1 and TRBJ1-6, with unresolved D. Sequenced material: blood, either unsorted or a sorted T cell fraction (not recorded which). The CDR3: CASSLVPGQANSPLHF. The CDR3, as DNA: TGCGCCAGCAGCTTGGTTCCCGGGCAGGCAAATTCACCCCTCCACTTT. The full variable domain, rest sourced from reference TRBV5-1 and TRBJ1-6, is KAGVTQTPRYLIKTRGQQVTLSCSPISGHRSVSWYQQTPGQGLQFLFEYFSETQRNKGNFPGRFSGRQFSNSRSEMNVSTLELGDSALYLCASSLVPGQANSPLHFGNGTRLTVT.